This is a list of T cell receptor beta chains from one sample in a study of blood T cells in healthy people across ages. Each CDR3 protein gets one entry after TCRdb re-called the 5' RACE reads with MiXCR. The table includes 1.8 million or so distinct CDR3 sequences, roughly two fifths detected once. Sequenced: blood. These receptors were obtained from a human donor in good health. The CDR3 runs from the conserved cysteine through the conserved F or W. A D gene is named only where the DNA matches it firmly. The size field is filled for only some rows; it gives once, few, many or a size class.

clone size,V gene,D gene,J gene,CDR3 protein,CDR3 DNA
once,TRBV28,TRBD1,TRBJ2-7,CASSLDPMGQLYEQYF,TGTGCCAGCAGTTTGGATCCAATGGGACAGCTCTACGAGCAGTACTTC
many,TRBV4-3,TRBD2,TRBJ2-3,CASSRLTSGTDTQYF,TGCGCCAGCAGCCGTTTGACTAGCGGTACAGATACGCAGTATTTT
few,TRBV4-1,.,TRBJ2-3,CASSQVDMGFRTDTQYF,TGCGCCAGCAGCCAAGTCGACATGGGCTTTCGGACAGATACGCAGTATTTT
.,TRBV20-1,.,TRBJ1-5,CSASRGDQPQHF,TGCAGTGCTAGTCGAGGGGATCAGCCCCAGCATTTT
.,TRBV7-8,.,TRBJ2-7,CASSSGADRGYEQYF,TGTGCCAGCAGCTCCGGGGCCGATAGAGGCTACGAGCAGTACTTC
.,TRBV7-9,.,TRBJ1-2,CASSLAPTGNGYTF,TGTGCCAGTAGCTTAGCGCCAACAGGCAATGGCTACACCTTC
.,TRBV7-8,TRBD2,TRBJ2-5,CASGTSTLETQYF,TGTGCCAGTGGGACTAGCACCCTTGAGACCCAGTACTTC
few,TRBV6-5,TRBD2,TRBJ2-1,CASSYSVAGYYNEQFF,TGTGCCAGCAGTTACTCCGTAGCGGGGTACTACAATGAGCAGTTCTTC
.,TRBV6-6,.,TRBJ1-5,CASSYFGGEDQPQHF,TGTGCCAGCAGTTACTTTGGGGGGGAGGATCAGCCCCAGCATTTT
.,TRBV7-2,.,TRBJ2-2,CASSSRLKAVYTGELFF,TGTGCCAGCAGCTCCCGTCTTAAGGCTGTTTACACCGGGGAGCTGTTTTTT
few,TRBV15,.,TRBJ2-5,CATSRQVDAPILYQETQYF,TGTGCCACCAGCAGACAGGTAGATGCCCCGATTTTGTACCAAGAGACCCAGTACTTC
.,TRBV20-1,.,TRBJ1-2,CSARNTGSLGLYYGYTF,TGCAGTGCTAGAAACACAGGGAGCCTTGGACTTTACTATGGCTACACCTTC
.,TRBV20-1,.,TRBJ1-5,CSARGHSNQPQHF,TGCAGTGCTAGAGGACATAGCAATCAGCCCCAGCATTTT
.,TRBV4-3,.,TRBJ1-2,CASSQEIKGFRGYTF,TGCGCCAGCAGCCAAGAGATCAAAGGGTTTCGGGGCTACACCTTC
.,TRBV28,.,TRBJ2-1,CASTTRGQGQFF,TGTGCCAGCACTACGAGGGGTCAGGGGCAGTTCTTC
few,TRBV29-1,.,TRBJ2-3,CSVEWQGTDTQYF,TGCAGCGTTGAATGGCAGGGTACAGATACGCAGTATTTT
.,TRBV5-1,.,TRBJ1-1,CASSFHQSTEAFF,TGCGCCAGCAGCTTTCATCAGAGCACTGAAGCTTTCTTT
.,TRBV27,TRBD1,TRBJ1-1,CASSSMGQWMNTEAFF,TGTGCCAGCAGTTCCATGGGACAGTGGATGAACACTGAAGCTTTCTTT
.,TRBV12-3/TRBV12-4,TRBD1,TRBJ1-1,CASNPAQGANTEAFF,TGTGCCAGCAATCCAGCTCAGGGGGCGAACACTGAAGCTTTCTTT
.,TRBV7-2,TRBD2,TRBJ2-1,CASSLGSLAGGINEQFF,TGTGCCAGCAGCTTAGGATCGCTAGCGGGGGGGATTAATGAGCAGTTCTTC
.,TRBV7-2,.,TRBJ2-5,CASSLHGGKGETQYF,TGTGCCAGCAGCCTTCATGGGGGTAAAGGAGAGACCCAGTACTTC
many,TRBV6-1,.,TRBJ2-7,CASRTYEQYF,TGTGCCAGCCGCACCTACGAGCAGTACTTC
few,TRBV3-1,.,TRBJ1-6,CASSQDPTTAQAYGDSPLHF,TGTGCCAGCAGCCAAGATCCCACCACGGCGCAGGCGTACGGGGATTCACCCCTCCACTTT
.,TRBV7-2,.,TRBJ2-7,CASSFTPASSPYEQYF,TGTGCCAGCAGCTTTACCCCGGCTAGCTCGCCCTACGAGCAGTACTTC
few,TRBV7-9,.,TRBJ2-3,CASSLGYQTDTQYF,TGTGCCAGCAGCTTGGGCTACCAAACAGATACGCAGTATTTT
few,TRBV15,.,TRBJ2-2,CATSRDWKGYTGELFF,TGTGCCACCAGCAGAGACTGGAAGGGCTACACCGGGGAGCTGTTTTTT
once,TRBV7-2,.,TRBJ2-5,CASSNQGGRGPQEIQYF,TGTGCCAGCAGTAATCAGGGGGGGCGGGGGCCCCAAGAGATCCAGTACTTC
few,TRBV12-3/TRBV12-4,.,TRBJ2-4,CASRNRGEDIQYF,TGTGCCAGCAGGAATAGGGGGGAAGACATTCAGTACTTC
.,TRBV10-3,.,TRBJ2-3,CAITEGGTDTQYF,TGTGCCATCACCGAGGGGGGGACAGATACGCAGTATTTT
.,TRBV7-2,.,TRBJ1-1,CACSLVTNTEAFF,TGTGCCTGCAGCTTAGTAACGAACACTGAAGCTTTCTTT
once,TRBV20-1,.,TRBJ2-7,CSVKNEQYF,TGCAGTGTCAAGAATGAGCAGTACTTC
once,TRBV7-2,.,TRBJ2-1,CASSLERRDEQFF,TGTGCCAGCAGCCTCGAAAGGAGGGATGAGCAGTTCTTC
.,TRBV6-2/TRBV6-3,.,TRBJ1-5,CASSPRTPEGQPQHF,TGTGCCAGCAGCCCCCGGACCCCGGAGGGTCAGCCCCAGCATTTT
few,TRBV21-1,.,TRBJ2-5,CASRIPGPTQETQYF,TGTGCCAGCAGGATACCGGGACCTACTCAAGAGACCCAGTACTTC
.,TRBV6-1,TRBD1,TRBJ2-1,CASIRDRPYNGQFF,TGTGCCAGCATCCGGGACAGGCCCTACAATGGGCAGTTCTTC
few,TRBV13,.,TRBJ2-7,CASSRGRRDEQYF,TGTGCCAGCAGCAGAGGGAGGAGGGACGAGCAGTACTTC
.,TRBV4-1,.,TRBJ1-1,CASSQAGGGSEAFF,TGCGCCAGCAGCCAAGCGGGGGGCGGTTCTGAAGCTTTCTTT
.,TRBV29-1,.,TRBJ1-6,CSVMDSSDSPLHF,TGCAGCGTTATGGACAGTTCAGATTCACCCCTCCACTTT
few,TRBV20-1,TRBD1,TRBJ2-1,CSARPGQGGNEQFF,TGCAGTGCTAGACCGGGACAGGGGGGCAATGAGCAGTTCTTC
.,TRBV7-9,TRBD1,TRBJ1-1,CASIPNDRVNTEAFF,TGTGCCAGCATCCCCAATGACAGGGTGAACACTGAAGCTTTCTTT
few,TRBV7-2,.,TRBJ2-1,CASSLNHRDEQFF,TGTGCCAGCAGCTTAAACCACAGGGATGAGCAGTTCTTC
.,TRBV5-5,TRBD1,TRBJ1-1,CASSLGGGGQTEAFF,TGTGCCAGCAGCTTGGGAGGGGGCGGTCAAACTGAAGCTTTCTTT